The 23 T cell receptor beta chains below come from one sample, sequenced in a study of blood T cell repertoires in COVID-19. This table comes from immunoSEQ multiplex PCR, and its TCRdb copy is limited to in-frame clones, with some not included. The repertoire includes approximately 300,000 clones, roughly 90% of them detected once, and about 4% sits in the top ten. The specimen sequenced was PBMCs or T cells enriched from blood (not recorded which). The origin of the receptors is a woman aged 25 to 39 who had been exposed to COVID-19.

The V and J genes are TRBV6-6 and TRBJ1-4, with unresolved D. Germline CDR1 MNHNY, CDR2 SVGAGI (reference sequence). Trimming pared 1 base from V and 8 bases from J, leaving 5 bases between. This CDR3 is built from 12 residues. The CDR3 protein is CASSYFQEKLFF. The CDR3 DNA is TGTGCCAGCAGTTACTTTCAAGAAAAACTGTTTTTT.

The chain joins TRBV27 to TRBJ2-3; D not certain. Trimming stripped 2 bases from V and 4 bases from J, with 7 bases between. CDR3 size: 13 residues. Germline CDR1 MNHEY, CDR2 SMNVEV (reference sequence). The CDR3 DNA reads TGTGCCAGCAGTTTACAGATGTCAGATACGCAGTATTTT. This gives the protein CASSLQMSDTQYF.

The V call is TRBV30, the J call TRBJ1-2, with TRBD1 identical over 9 bases. V shed 2 bases, J shed 8 bases, and the junction held 9 bases outside the gene matches. From germline, CDR1 is GTSNPN and CDR2 SVGIG (reference sequence). CDR3 length: 14 amino acids. The DNA of the CDR3 is TGTGCCTGGAGTTTGACAGGGGGGTCTGGGGGCTACACCTTC. Translating it yields CAWSLTGGSGGYTF.

The V call is TRBV6-6, the J call TRBJ1-2, with a weak D call TRBD1 (6 bases). Germline CDR1 and CDR2: MNHNY and SVGAGI (reference sequence). The V and J ends lost 0 bases and 4 bases respectively, with 12 bases between them. The CDR3 has 15 residues. As DNA, the CDR3 is TGTGCCAGCAGTTACTCAGGCGGGGGCGGCTATGGCTACACCTTC. Protein: CASSYSGGGGYGYTF.

This chain joins TRBV5-1 and TRBJ2-1, with 8 bases identical to TRBD1. The junction had 8 bases not matched to a gene; V was cut back by 4 bases and J by 8 bases. CDR1 SGHRS and CDR2 YFSETQ come from the germline V gene. There are 14 residues in the CDR3. The CDR3 nucleotides read TGCGCCAGCAGCGCTCCCCAGGGGGCGGATGAGCAGTTCTTC. Its translation: CASSAPQGADEQFF. Filled out from reference TRBV5-1 and TRBJ2-1, the complete variable domain reads KAGVTQTPRYLIKTRGQQVTLSCSPISGHRSVSWYQQTPGQGLQFLFEYFSETQRNKGNFPGRFSGRQFSNSRSEMNVSTLELGDSALYLCASSAPQGADEQFFGPGTRLTVL.

The J gene is TRBJ2-1, the V gene TRBV18, with D possibly TRBD2 on 5 matching bases. The CDR3 covers 13 residues. Germline V gives CDR1 KGHSH, CDR2 LQKENI. V was cut by 0 bases and J by 8 bases, with 8 bases left in between. CDR3 coding DNA: TGTGCCAGCTCACCACCAGGGAGCGATGAGCAGTTCTTC. Protein: CASSPPGSDEQFF.

This chain's CDR3 is CASSYGRGSGYTF. The DNA for the CDR3 is TGTGCCAGCAGTTACGGGAGGGGAAGTGGCTACACCTTC. The chain joins TRBV6-5 to TRBJ1-2; tentative D call: TRBD1 (5 bases). The CDR3 covers 13 residues. Trimming removed 2 bases at V and 7 bases at J, with 11 bases between. The V gene's germline CDR1 is MNHEY and CDR2 SVGAGI.

The CDR3 sequence is CASSTHPGTGGYEQYF. In DNA form, the CDR3 reads TGTGCCAGCAGCACCCACCCCGGGACAGGGGGCTACGAGCAGTACTTC. The J gene is TRBJ2-7, the V gene TRBV7-8; TRBD1 aligns across 11 bases. The germline V gene has CDR1 SGHVS and CDR2 FQNEAQ. This CDR3 comprises 16 residues. Trimming removed 5 bases from V and 3 bases from J; junction bases left unmatched: 9.

This rearrangement joins TRBV4-2 to TRBJ2-5, with D hard to call. Per the germline V gene, CDR1 is LGHNA and CDR2 is YNFKEQ. Trimming took 0 bases from V and 7 from J, leaving 6 bases between them. The CDR3 is 12 residues long. The CDR3 region is CASSQEGGTQYF. The CDR3 nucleotides are TGTGCCAGCAGCCAAGAAGGCGGGACCCAGTACTTC.

The V and J genes are TRBV4-3 and TRBJ1-1, with D perhaps matching TRBD1 (6 bases). Trimming left V 0 bases short and J 2 bases short, with 13 bases between. Looked up from germline, CDR1 is LGHNA and CDR2 is YSLEER. The CDR3 loop spans 16 amino acids. For the CDR3, the DNA is TGCGCCAGCAGCCAAGATGTCGCAGGGGTCAACACTGAAGCTTTCTTT. It is translated as CASSQDVAGVNTEAFF.

The rearrangement uses TRBV12-5 and TRBJ1-5, with 11 bases identical to TRBD1. From germline, CDR1 is LGHNT and CDR2 FRNRAP. The CDR3 loop spans 17 amino acids. V shed 6 bases, J shed 6 bases, and the junction held 13 bases outside the gene matches. The CDR3 spells CASGHTGTGGESQPQHF. The CDR3 DNA is TGTGCTAGTGGCCATACCGGGACAGGGGGTGAGAGTCAGCCCCAGCATTTT.

V is TRBV13 and J is TRBJ2-3, with TRBD2 identical over 7 bases. The germline CDR1 and CDR2 sequences are PRHDT and FYEKMQ (reference sequence). The CDR3 length is 16 residues. The V segment lost 8 bases and the J segment 0 bases; nucleotides outside the gene matches: 11. CDR3 bases: TGTGCCAGCGCCCTGGCGGGGGAGTTTAGCACAGATACGCAGTATTTT. Translation gives CASALAGEFSTDTQYF.

This chain links TRBV11-3 with TRBJ1-1; D is unclear. The V end was cut by 1 base, the J end by 1 base, with 4 bases between. Germline V lookup: CDR1 SGHNT, CDR2 YENEEA. CDR3 size: 13 residues. Written as DNA, the CDR3 is TGTGCCAGCAGCTTAGGGGCGAACACTGAAGCTTTCTTT. It encodes CASSLGANTEAFF.

The gene calls are TRBV4-3 and TRBJ2-3; D might be TRBD2 (6 bases). The CDR3 is 16 residues long. CDR1 is LGHNA and CDR2 is YSLEER in the germline V gene. V gave up 0 bases and J gave up 1 base, with 11 bases separating them. CDR3 residues: CASSQDRASGTDTQYF. As DNA, the CDR3 is TGCGCCAGCAGCCAAGATCGCGCTAGCGGCACAGATACGCAGTATTTT.

The chain has TRBV13 and TRBJ2-1; 8 positions agree with TRBD1. The junction had 6 bases not matched to a gene; V was cut back by 2 bases and J by 0 bases. CDR1 is PRHDT and CDR2 is FYEKMQ in the germline V gene (reference sequence). The CDR3 totals 17 residues. The CDR3 bases are TGTGCCAGCAGCTTAAGACAGGGGCGGGCCTCCTACAATGAGCAGTTCTTC. Translating it yields CASSLRQGRASYNEQFF.

V gene TRBV27 combines with J gene TRBJ1-2, with D possibly being TRBD1 (6 bases). The CDR3 covers 13 residues. CDR1 and CDR2 (germline): MNHEY, SMNVEV (reference sequence). Trimming shortened V by 5 bases and J by 7 bases, and 14 bases separated the two germline ends. The CDR3: CASSPRGAGGYTF. DNA of the CDR3: TGTGCCAGCAGTCCCCGGGGGGCGGGTGGCTACACCTTC.

The genes are TRBV4-2 and TRBJ2-3; TRBD2 matches 10 bases. Germline CDR1 LGHNA, CDR2 YNFKEQ. The CDR3 is made up of 19 amino acids. V trimming: 3 bases; J trimming: 2 bases; junction bases outside the gene matches: 14. CDR3 in DNA: TGTGCCAGCAGCCAGCCGGGGGGCCGAGGGACTAGCGACACAGATACGCAGTATTTT. Its protein product is CASSQPGGRGTSDTDTQYF.

The rearrangement uses TRBV25-1 and TRBJ1-4; TRBD1 matches at 9 bases. Germline assignment: CDR1 MGHDK and CDR2 SYGVNS. J gave up 7 bases and V 3 bases, and 6 bases lay outside the gene matches. This CDR3 has 15 residues. The CDR3 bases are TGTGCCAGCAGTGACCAAGGACAGGGGATTGAAAAACTGTTTTTT. It encodes CASSDQGQGIEKLFF.

This rearrangement joins TRBV5-6 to TRBJ2-7; a possible D gene is TRBD2 (7 bases). The CDR3 runs 15 residues. Germline CDR1 and CDR2: SGHDT and YYEEEE. Trimming took off 1 base at V and 0 bases at J, with 11 bases between the two ends. The CDR3 DNA is TGTGCCAGCAGCTTGAGGGGAGGGGGCTCCTACGAGCAGTACTTC. Encoded protein: CASSLRGGGSYEQYF.

The rearrangement uses TRBV9 and TRBJ1-2; 9 positions agree with TRBD1. V trimming: 0 bases; J trimming: 4 bases; junction bases outside the gene matches: 16. CDR1 is SGDLS, CDR2 YYNGEE, per germline. The CDR3 extends over 19 amino acids. In nucleotides, the CDR3 is TGTGCCAGCAGCGTAGATTGGAGGACAGGGGCAACCTCTGGCTATGGCTACACCTTC. Protein product: CASSVDWRTGATSGYGYTF.

The J gene is TRBJ2-3, the V gene TRBV7-2, with D perhaps TRBD1 (6 bases). This CDR3 is 15 amino acids long. Trimming shortened V by 5 bases and J by 0 bases, and 12 bases separated the two germline ends. In germline, CDR1 is SGHTA, CDR2 FQGNSA. The CDR3 is CASSPLGHSTDTQYF. CDR3 DNA sequence: TGTGCCAGCAGCCCCCTGGGACACAGCACAGATACGCAGTATTTT. Full variable domain (outside the CDR3, taken from reference TRBV7-2 and TRBJ2-3): GAGVSQSPSNKVTEKGKDVELRCDPISGHTALYWYRQSLGQGLEFLIYFQGNSAPDKSGLPSDRFSAERTGGSVSTLTIQRTQQEDSAVYLCASSPLGHSTDTQYFGPGTRLTVL.

CDR3 nucleotide sequence: TGTGCCAGCAGTCCAGGACAGTCCTATGGCTACACCTTC. Protein: CASSPGQSYGYTF. The rearrangement uses TRBV2 and TRBJ1-2; a weak D match, TRBD1 (6 bases). The CDR3 runs to 13 residues. V was shortened by 5 bases and J by 4 bases, with 11 bases between the two germline ends. Per the germline V gene, CDR1 is SNHLY and CDR2 is FYNNEI.

The chain combines TRBV5-6 with TRBJ2-3; the D is unclear. Trimming pared 0 bases from V and 1 base from J, leaving 3 bases between. The CDR3 consists of 13 residues. Germline CDR1 SGHDT, CDR2 YYEEEE. The CDR3 loop is CASSLAGTDTQYF. The CDR3 region has the DNA TGTGCCAGCAGCTTGGCAGGCACAGATACGCAGTATTTT.